The rows below give T cell receptor beta chains drawn from one sample of a study of blood T cell repertoires in COVID-19. The protocol was immunoSEQ multiplex PCR, while the TCRdb copy is restricted to in-frame clones and leaves out a portion. The data contain 90,000 or so clones, 86% of them singletons. The sample was peripheral blood. Receptors were obtained from a man between 60 and 75 years old with acute or convalescent COVID-19. CDR3s include the opening cysteine and the closing phenylalanine or tryptophan. Each record gives: CDR3 DNA, CDR3 protein, clone size, V gene, D gene, J gene. The D gene is left open where the match is weak. Rows give clone size only sometimes, using once, few, many, or a class for an expanded clone.

cdr3_nt: TGTGCCAGCAGTTTGGAAAGGGGTGGCACAGATACGCAGTATTTT
cdr3_aa: CASSLERGGTDTQYF
clone_size: NA
v_call: TRBV2
d_call: NA
j_call: TRBJ2-3

cdr3_nt: TGTGCCAGCAGCGGGACTAGCGGGAGCCTGACTGAGCAGTTCTTC
cdr3_aa: CASSGTSGSLTEQFF
clone_size: NA
v_call: TRBV6-4
d_call: TRBD2
j_call: TRBJ2-1

cdr3_nt: TGCAGCGTTGTGAGGGCTCCCGGGGGCTACACCTTC
cdr3_aa: CSVVRAPGGYTF
clone_size: NA
v_call: TRBV29-1
d_call: NA
j_call: TRBJ1-2

cdr3_nt: TGTGCCAGCAGCAGAGCAGGGGGAGGTGAAAAACTGTTTTTT
cdr3_aa: CASSRAGGGEKLFF
clone_size: NA
v_call: TRBV5-5
d_call: TRBD1
j_call: TRBJ1-4

cdr3_nt: TGTGCCAGCCGGGGGGGCATTGAGCAGTTCTTC
cdr3_aa: CASRGGIEQFF
clone_size: NA
v_call: TRBV12-3/TRBV12-4
d_call: TRBD2
j_call: TRBJ2-1

cdr3_nt: TGTGCCAGCAGCTTAGAAGCAGGCACAATTCGAGATACGCAGTATTTT
cdr3_aa: CASSLEAGTIRDTQYF
clone_size: NA
v_call: TRBV7-6
d_call: NA
j_call: TRBJ2-3

cdr3_nt: TGTGCCAGCAGCCAAGCAGCGGGGGGGCCATCCGGGGAGCTGTTTTTT
cdr3_aa: CASSQAAGGPSGELFF
clone_size: NA
v_call: TRBV4-2
d_call: TRBD2
j_call: TRBJ2-2

cdr3_nt: TGTGCCAGCAGCTTAGCAGGGACAGGGGGCCTTGGCTATGGCTACACCTTC
cdr3_aa: CASSLAGTGGLGYGYTF
clone_size: NA
v_call: TRBV7-9
d_call: TRBD1
j_call: TRBJ1-2

cdr3_nt: TGTGCCAGTAGTACCCTCCGGGGGAATTCACCCCTCCACTTT
cdr3_aa: CASSTLRGNSPLHF
clone_size: NA
v_call: TRBV19
d_call: NA
j_call: TRBJ1-6

cdr3_nt: TGTGCCAGCAGTGAATCCCGAGTGGGGGGAGATACGCAGTATTTT
cdr3_aa: CASSESRVGGDTQYF
clone_size: NA
v_call: TRBV6-1
d_call: NA
j_call: TRBJ2-3

cdr3_nt: TGTGCCAGCAGCCTGGACAGGGATCGTTCACCCCTCCACTTT
cdr3_aa: CASSLDRDRSPLHF
clone_size: NA
v_call: TRBV13
d_call: TRBD1
j_call: TRBJ1-6

cdr3_nt: TGTGCCAGCAGTCCCGTTAGACAGGCTGACAATGAGCAGTTCTTC
cdr3_aa: CASSPVRQADNEQFF
clone_size: NA
v_call: TRBV6-6
d_call: NA
j_call: TRBJ2-1

cdr3_nt: TGTGCCAGCAGTTTCCTAGTGGGGACAGACCCCTACGAGCAGTACTTC
cdr3_aa: CASSFLVGTDPYEQYF
clone_size: NA
v_call: TRBV6-2/TRBV6-3
d_call: TRBD1
j_call: TRBJ2-7

cdr3_nt: TGTGCCACCAGCAGATACCGGGACAGATTCTATGGCTACACCTTC
cdr3_aa: CATSRYRDRFYGYTF
clone_size: NA
v_call: TRBV15
d_call: TRBD1
j_call: TRBJ1-2

cdr3_nt: TGTGCCAGCAGCCCCGGGACAGACTCCTTTGGCTACACCTTC
cdr3_aa: CASSPGTDSFGYTF
clone_size: NA
v_call: TRBV7-6
d_call: TRBD1
j_call: TRBJ1-2

cdr3_nt: TGTGCCAGCAGTCCAGGACAGGCCTATGGCTACACCTTC
cdr3_aa: CASSPGQAYGYTF
clone_size: NA
v_call: TRBV6-6
d_call: TRBD1
j_call: TRBJ1-2

cdr3_nt: TGTGCCACCAGGCAGACAGGGATACGAGATGGCTACACCTTC
cdr3_aa: CATRQTGIRDGYTF
clone_size: NA
v_call: TRBV24-1
d_call: TRBD1
j_call: TRBJ1-2

cdr3_nt: TGCGCCAGCAGCCCGGACAGTTCTTATGGCTACACCTTC
cdr3_aa: CASSPDSSYGYTF
clone_size: NA
v_call: TRBV4-1
d_call: NA
j_call: TRBJ1-2

cdr3_nt: TGCGCCAGCAGCCCGCGGGAGGGGAGTTATGGCTACACCTTC
cdr3_aa: CASSPREGSYGYTF
clone_size: NA
v_call: TRBV5-1
d_call: NA
j_call: TRBJ1-2

cdr3_nt: TGTGCCAGTAGTATAGTTCTGGGACAGGGAACTCAAGAGACCCAGTACTTC
cdr3_aa: CASSIVLGQGTQETQYF
clone_size: few
v_call: TRBV19
d_call: TRBD1
j_call: TRBJ2-5

cdr3_nt: TGTGCCAGCAGCCAGCGAACAGGGGTTTCGGGTGAGCAGTACTTC
cdr3_aa: CASSQRTGVSGEQYF
clone_size: NA
v_call: TRBV3-1/TRBV3-2
d_call: TRBD1
j_call: TRBJ2-7

cdr3_nt: TGTGCCAGCAGGTCAGGGGGCGGGGAGCTGTTTTTT
cdr3_aa: CASRSGGGELFF
clone_size: once
v_call: TRBV6-6
d_call: TRBD1
j_call: TRBJ2-2

cdr3_nt: TGTGCCATCAGTGACGGGGTCTACAGGGTGCGAGAGCAGTACTTC
cdr3_aa: CAISDGVYRVREQYF
clone_size: NA
v_call: TRBV10-3
d_call: NA
j_call: TRBJ2-7

cdr3_nt: TGTGCCAGCAGCCAAGTTTTGAACTCAGGAAATGAGCAGTTCTTC
cdr3_aa: CASSQVLNSGNEQFF
clone_size: once
v_call: TRBV14
d_call: NA
j_call: TRBJ2-1

cdr3_nt: TGTGCCAGCAGCGTGGGGGGACGTAATTCACCCCTCCACTTT
cdr3_aa: CASSVGGRNSPLHF
clone_size: once
v_call: TRBV9
d_call: NA
j_call: TRBJ1-6

cdr3_nt: TGTGCCAGCAGCCGGCCAGGGGGCTACGAGCAGTACTTC
cdr3_aa: CASSRPGGYEQYF
clone_size: NA
v_call: TRBV28
d_call: TRBD1
j_call: TRBJ2-7

cdr3_nt: TGTGCCAGTAGTAAAGGGACAGTCGTCTATGGCTACACCTTC
cdr3_aa: CASSKGTVVYGYTF
clone_size: NA
v_call: TRBV19
d_call: TRBD1
j_call: TRBJ1-2

cdr3_nt: TGTGCCAGCAGTTACTCCGGCGGGGTCTATGGCTACACCTTC
cdr3_aa: CASSYSGGVYGYTF
clone_size: few
v_call: TRBV6-5
d_call: NA
j_call: TRBJ1-2

cdr3_nt: TGTGCCAGCAGCCAAGGGATAGGGGATTATGGCTACACCTTC
cdr3_aa: CASSQGIGDYGYTF
clone_size: NA
v_call: TRBV3-1/TRBV3-2
d_call: NA
j_call: TRBJ1-2

cdr3_nt: TGTGCCAGCAGCAGACAGGCTACCGGCACCATATATTTT
cdr3_aa: CASSRQATGTIYF
clone_size: NA
v_call: TRBV5-8
d_call: NA
j_call: TRBJ1-3

cdr3_nt: TGTGCCAGCAGCTCTACAGGGGTTCACCTTAATTCACCCCTCCACTTT
cdr3_aa: CASSSTGVHLNSPLHF
clone_size: NA
v_call: TRBV7-9
d_call: TRBD1
j_call: TRBJ1-6

cdr3_nt: TGTGCCAGCAGTTCACAGGGCTCTTTAGCCGGGGAGCTGTTTTTT
cdr3_aa: CASSSQGSLAGELFF
clone_size: NA
v_call: TRBV6-5
d_call: NA
j_call: TRBJ2-2

cdr3_nt: TGTGCCAGCAGCTTAGGTGCCCTCGGAGAATCACCCCTCCACTTT
cdr3_aa: CASSLGALGESPLHF
clone_size: few
v_call: TRBV7-2
d_call: NA
j_call: TRBJ1-6

cdr3_nt: TGTGCCAGCTCACGGACAGGGGGTGACGAGCAGTACTTC
cdr3_aa: CASSRTGGDEQYF
clone_size: NA
v_call: TRBV18
d_call: TRBD1
j_call: TRBJ2-7

cdr3_nt: TGTGCCAGCAGGAAAACCTTACAGGGGTCGGGCAATGAGCAGTTCTTC
cdr3_aa: CASRKTLQGSGNEQFF
clone_size: once
v_call: TRBV5-8
d_call: TRBD1
j_call: TRBJ2-1

cdr3_nt: TGTGCCAGCAGCCGGAGGGCTAGCGAGAGCACAGATACGCAGTATTTT
cdr3_aa: CASSRRASESTDTQYF
clone_size: NA
v_call: TRBV7-8
d_call: NA
j_call: TRBJ2-3

cdr3_nt: TGCGCCAGCAGCTTGGTGGGCGGGGGCACAGATACGCAGTATTTT
cdr3_aa: CASSLVGGGTDTQYF
clone_size: NA
v_call: TRBV5-1
d_call: NA
j_call: TRBJ2-3

cdr3_nt: TGTGCCAGCACCTCTAGCACAGATACGCAGTATTTT
cdr3_aa: CASTSSTDTQYF
clone_size: NA
v_call: TRBV6-1
d_call: NA
j_call: TRBJ2-3

cdr3_nt: TGTGCCAGCAGTTACGGGGGCCTCGGTCGGGTTGGCGAGCAGTACTTC
cdr3_aa: CASSYGGLGRVGEQYF
clone_size: few
v_call: TRBV6-2/TRBV6-3
d_call: NA
j_call: TRBJ2-7

cdr3_nt: TGTGCCAGCAAAAGACAGGGGTTCACTGAAGCTTTCTTT
cdr3_aa: CASKRQGFTEAFF
clone_size: NA
v_call: TRBV6-5
d_call: TRBD1
j_call: TRBJ1-1

cdr3_nt: TGTGCCAGTACTTCTCTCGGGAGTAAAAACATTCAGTACTTC
cdr3_aa: CASTSLGSKNIQYF
clone_size: NA
v_call: TRBV19
d_call: NA
j_call: TRBJ2-4

cdr3_nt: TGTGCCAGCCGGACAGATGGGGCCAACGTCCTGACTTTC
cdr3_aa: CASRTDGANVLTF
clone_size: NA
v_call: TRBV10-3
d_call: NA
j_call: TRBJ2-6

cdr3_nt: TGTGCCAGCAGCTTAATCCGGACTAGCCTGGGGGCTGAGCAGTTCTTC
cdr3_aa: CASSLIRTSLGAEQFF
clone_size: NA
v_call: TRBV7-3
d_call: TRBD2
j_call: TRBJ2-1